The T cell receptor (beta chain) described here comes from a study of T cell responses to AZD1222 COVID-19 vaccine. Study-level points and caveats: Sampled repertoires all dated from after the peak T cell response. Mapped onto spike, vaccine-associated CD4 TCRs spanned it and were dominant at 160-218 and 743-854.

The CDR3 extends over 17 amino acids. Germline V gene data show CDR1 as SGHTS and CDR2 as YDEGEE. The junction had 12 bases not matched to a gene; V was cut back by 3 bases and J by 3 bases. To note about this clone: Its antigen is unidentified.

TCRdb's copy holds only in-frame clones and misses some; the assay was immunoSEQ multiplex PCR. Of some 140,000 clones detected, roughly nine tenths appear once; the ten largest clones hold roughly 5%. The receptor was isolated from an adult in good health. The material sequenced was peripheral blood, taken on day 0 of MenACWY control vaccination. The chain links TRBV5-8 to TRBJ1-5; the match to TRBD1 covers 7 bases. The CDR3 region is CASSSPRQGRLNQPQHF. The CDR3 DNA is TGTGCCAGCAGCTCTCCCCGACAGGGCAGACTCAATCAGCCCCAGCATTTT.